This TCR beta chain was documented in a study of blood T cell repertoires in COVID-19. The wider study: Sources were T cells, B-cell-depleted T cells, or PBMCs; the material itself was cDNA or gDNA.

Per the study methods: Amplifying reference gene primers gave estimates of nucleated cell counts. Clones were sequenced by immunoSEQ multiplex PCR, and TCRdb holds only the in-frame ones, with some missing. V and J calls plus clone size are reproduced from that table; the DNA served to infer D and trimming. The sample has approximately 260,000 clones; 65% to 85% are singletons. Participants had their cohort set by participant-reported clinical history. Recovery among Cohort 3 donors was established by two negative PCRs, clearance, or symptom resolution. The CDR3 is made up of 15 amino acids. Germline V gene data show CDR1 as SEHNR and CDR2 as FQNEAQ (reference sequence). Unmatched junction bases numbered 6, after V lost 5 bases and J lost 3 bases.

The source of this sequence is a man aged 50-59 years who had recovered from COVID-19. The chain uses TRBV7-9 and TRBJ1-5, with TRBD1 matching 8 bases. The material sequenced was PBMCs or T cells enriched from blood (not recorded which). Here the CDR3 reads CASSQTGALNQPQHF. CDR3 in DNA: TGTGCCAGCAGCCAGACAGGGGCCCTCAATCAGCCCCAGCATTTT.